The 23 T cell receptor beta chains below were found in one sample sequenced in a study of T-cell memory formation after mild COVID-19. TCRdb re-analysed the 5' RACE reads in MiXCR, keeping a single row per CDR3 protein. The sample includes roughly 51,000 distinct CDR3 sequences, 7.3% of them seen just once. Input material: PBMCs or a T cell subset sorted from them (not recorded which). Receptors originate from a man aged 18-30 years who had mild COVID-19 (a few samples of this study predate the infection). Cell type and time point are not known.

This chain links TRBV9 with TRBJ1-3; D remains ambiguous. Trimming cost V 3 bases and J 0 bases, with 7 bases left between them. CDR1 and CDR2 from the germline V gene are SGDLS and YYNGEE. This CDR3 region has 14 residues. The CDR3 DNA reads as TGTGCCAGCAGCGGTCTTGTCTCTGGAAACACCATATATTTT. Translating gives CASSGLVSGNTIYF.

This clonotype has only a few counts. This sequence joins TRBV12-3 or TRBV12-4 and TRBJ1-1; a possible D gene is TRBD1 (6 bases). This CDR3 contains 14 residues. The V gene lost 5 bases and the J gene lost 1 base, with 11 bases spanning the gap. The CDR3 loop is CASSPIGGNTEAFF. DNA of the CDR3: TGTGCCAGCAGTCCCATAGGGGGGAACACTGAAGCTTTCTTT.

The chain recombines TRBV6-5 with TRBJ1-2; 7 bases match TRBD1. CDR1 and CDR2 from the germline V gene are MNHEY and SVGAGI. V lost 0 bases and J lost 5; bases outside the gene matches: 6. This CDR3 is 15 amino acids long. CDR3 loop: CASSYSWTGTYGYTF. Here the CDR3 DNA reads TGTGCCAGCAGTTACTCGTGGACAGGCACTTATGGCTACACCTTC.

This clonotype was counted a few times. The J gene is TRBJ2-1, the V gene TRBV7-2; 10 bases are shared with TRBD1. The trim removed 5 bases at V and 6 bases at J, leaving 7 bases unmatched. The CDR3 is 15 residues long. The germline V gene has CDR1 SGHTA and CDR2 FQGNSA. The CDR3 reads CASSPRDRGFNEQFF. The CDR3 coding sequence is TGTGCCAGCAGCCCACGGGACAGGGGTTTCAATGAGCAGTTCTTC.

The rearrangement links TRBV4-1 to TRBJ2-1; 9 positions agree with TRBD2. Germline V gene sequence: CDR1 MGHRA, CDR2 YSYEKL. V was pared by 0 bases and J by 4 bases, with 10 bases of the junction left unmatched. The CDR3 loop spans 18 amino acids. The DNA of the CDR3 is TGCGCCAGCAGCCAAGATGCTGCGACTAGCGGACTATACAATGAGCAGTTCTTC. Translating it yields CASSQDAATSGLYNEQFF.

The V gene is TRBV4-1, the J gene TRBJ2-7; D possibly matches TRBD1 or TRBD2 (5 bases each). The CDR3 is made up of 15 amino acids. Germline V gives CDR1 MGHRA, CDR2 YSYEKL. V was shortened by 0 bases and J by 1 base, with 10 bases between the two germline ends. CDR3 in amino acids: CASSQDPGASYEQYF. The CDR3 region has the DNA TGCGCCAGCAGCCAAGATCCCGGGGCATCCTACGAGCAGTACTTC.

There are many counts of this clonotype. V gene TRBV15 combines with J gene TRBJ2-5; D not resolved. The germline CDR1 and CDR2 sequences are LNHNV and YYDKDF (reference sequence). The CDR3 sequence is 13 residues long. Deletions cut 5 bases from V and 2 bases from J, with 9 bases between. Here the CDR3 DNA reads TGTGCCACCAGCGGCGGTACTCAAGAGACCCAGTACTTC. Translating gives CATSGGTQETQYF.

CDR3 DNA: TGTGCCAGCAGACCCTGGGGCAGCTCCTACGAGCAGTACTTC. It translates to CASRPWGSSYEQYF. The rearrangement links TRBV27 to TRBJ2-7; D is possibly TRBD1 (5 bases). CDR3 length equals 14 residues. Per the germline V gene, CDR1 is MNHEY and CDR2 is SMNVEV (reference sequence). V lost 6 bases and J lost 0, with 12 bases in between.

V is TRBV3-1 and J is TRBJ1-1, with a weak D call TRBD1 (5 bases). Germline CDR1 and CDR2: LGHDT and YNNKEL (reference sequence). This CDR3 has 14 amino acids. V lost 6 bases to trimming and J lost 0 bases, with 11 bases between them. CDR3 coding DNA: TGTGCCAGCAGTCGAGGGGATATGAACACTGAAGCTTTCTTT. Protein sequence: CASSRGDMNTEAFF.

This clonotype occurred a few times. The chain uses TRBV6-5 and TRBJ1-2; possibly TRBD1 for D (5 bases). This CDR3 comprises 13 residues. V was shortened by 9 bases and J by 6 bases, with 17 bases between the two germline ends. CDR1 and CDR2 from the germline V gene are MNHEY and SVGAGI. The CDR3 is CASRDPGLHGYTF. The CDR3 DNA reads TGTGCCAGTCGGGACCCAGGCCTCCATGGCTACACCTTC.

This chain uses TRBV9 with TRBJ2-3; tentatively, D is TRBD2 (5 bases). Germline V lookup: CDR1 SGDLS, CDR2 YYNGEE. The CDR3 loop spans 17 amino acids. V lost 3 bases, J lost 4 bases, and 21 bases lay in between. The CDR3 region has the DNA TGTGCCAGCAGCGCAAGAGGGCCTACCATAGGAGCAGATACGCAGTATTTT. Its translation is CASSARGPTIGADTQYF.

This clonotype was counted many times. This chain uses TRBV11-2 with TRBJ2-3, with 8 bases lining up with TRBD2. The CDR3 runs to 15 residues. The V segment lost 4 bases and the J segment 5 bases; nucleotides outside the gene matches: 8. Germline V lookup: CDR1 SGHAT, CDR2 FQNNGV. The CDR3 region is CASSSLGGAGDTQYF. CDR3 DNA: TGTGCCAGCAGCTCTCTCGGGGGGGCCGGAGATACGCAGTATTTT. Full variable domain (remainder filled in from reference TRBV11-2 and TRBJ2-3): EAGVAQSPRYKIIEKRQSVAFWCNPISGHATLYWYQQILGQGPKLLIQFQNNGVVDDSQLPKDRFSAERLKGVDSTLKIQPAKLEDSAVYLCASSSLGGAGDTQYFGPGTRLTVL.

In this sample, this clonotype turned up many times. The J gene is TRBJ2-3, the V gene TRBV10-3; D may be TRBD2 (6 bases). V was clipped by 6 bases and J by 2 bases, with 12 bases between them. The CDR3 covers 14 residues. Germline CDR1 and CDR2: ENHRY and SYGVKD. CDR3 bases: TGTGCCATCAGGCGGGAACTTACCACAGATACGCAGTATTTT. The encoded protein is CAIRRELTTDTQYF.

This clonotype was seen a few times. The CDR3 region has the DNA TGCGCCAGCAGCCAACGGGGGGCTCCAGAGACCCAGTACTTC. Encoded protein: CASSQRGAPETQYF. This chain uses TRBV5-1 with TRBJ2-5, with D possibly being TRBD2 (7 bases). Germline loops: CDR1 SGHRS, CDR2 YFSETQ. The V end was cut by 4 bases, the J end by 4 bases, with 14 bases between. The CDR3 extends over 14 amino acids.

This clonotype was counted only a few times. The rearrangement joins TRBV20-1 to TRBJ2-2; TRBD2 aligns across 11 bases. The CDR3 runs to 17 residues. Losses at the gene ends were 2 bases for V and 0 bases for J; bases not matched to a gene: 5. The germline V gene encodes CDR1 DFQATT and CDR2 SNEGSKA (reference sequence). The CDR3 region is CSARKPGLAANTGELFF. CDR3 coding DNA: TGCAGTGCTAGAAAGCCGGGACTAGCGGCGAACACCGGGGAGCTGTTTTTT.

The rearrangement links TRBV6-5 to TRBJ2-5; 7 bases map to TRBD1. The V and J ends lost 4 bases and 5 bases, in that order; junction bases with no gene match: 4. This CDR3 region has 13 residues. Germline-derived CDR1 and CDR2 are MNHEY and SVGAGI. The CDR3 nucleotides are TGTGCCAGCAGTTCTGGACAGGTTGAGACCCAGTACTTC. Protein sequence: CASSSGQVETQYF.

This clonotype was seen more than once but under ten times. This chain connects TRBV7-2 to TRBJ2-1; 11 bases map to TRBD2. Per germline, CDR1 SGHTA and CDR2 FQGNSA. This CDR3 has 16 amino acids. V was pared by 4 bases and J by 7 bases, with 9 bases of the junction left unmatched. The DNA for the CDR3 is TGTGCCAGCAGCTCCGATAGCGGGGGGGCGTGGAATGAGCAGTTCTTC. Amino acid sequence: CASSSDSGGAWNEQFF. Full variable domain (rest looked up from reference TRBV7-2 and TRBJ2-1): GAGVSQSPSNKVTEKGKDVELRCDPISGHTALYWYRQSLGQGLEFLIYFQGNSAPDKSGLPSDRFSAERTGGSVSTLTIQRTQQEDSAVYLCASSSDSGGAWNEQFFGPGTRLTVL.

This clonotype turned up a few times. V and J are TRBV19 and TRBJ2-1; 15 nucleotides align to TRBD2. Germline V gene sequence: CDR1 LNHDA, CDR2 SQIVND (reference sequence). The CDR3 has 17 residues. Trimming removed 0 bases from V and 7 bases from J; junction bases left unmatched: 4. CDR3 sequence reads: CASSIERTSGGVNEQFF. The CDR3 DNA reads as TGTGCCAGTAGTATAGAACGGACTAGCGGGGGGGTAAATGAGCAGTTCTTC. Drawing the rest from reference TRBV19 and TRBJ2-1, the complete variable domain is DGGITQSPKYLFRKEGQNVTLSCEQNLNHDAMYWYRQDPGQGLRLIYYSQIVNDFQKGDIAEGYSVSREKKESFPLTVTSAQKNPTAFYLCASSIERTSGGVNEQFFGPGTRLTVL.

This clonotype was recorded a few times. This chain connects TRBV12-3 or TRBV12-4 to TRBJ2-5, with TRBD2 matching over 9 bases. V dropped 3 bases and J dropped 5; count of bases not matched to a gene: 4. This CDR3 has 14 residues. This CDR3 is CASSFGGLAETQYF. The DNA of the CDR3 is TGTGCCAGCAGTTTTGGAGGACTAGCGGAGACCCAGTACTTC.

J is TRBJ2-1 and V is TRBV6-4, with no clear D. Trimming cost V 3 bases and J 9 bases, with 18 bases left between them. Germline CDR1 MRHNA, CDR2 SNTAGT. CDR3 length: 15 amino acids. The CDR3 region has the DNA TGTGCCAGCAGTGATCAAGCAGGTCCAATGGGTGAGCAGTTCTTC. This codes for CASSDQAGPMGEQFF.

This clonotype occurred a few times. This chain connects TRBV5-1 to TRBJ2-2; D remains unclear. The CDR3 loop spans 12 amino acids. Germline lookup yields CDR1 SGHRS and CDR2 YFSETQ. With 0 bases removed from V and 8 bases from J, the gap between germline ends came to 5 bases. For the CDR3, the DNA is TGCGCCAGCAGCTTGGGCGCTGGGGAGCTGTTTTTT. It yields the protein CASSLGAGELFF.

This chain connects TRBV11-2 to TRBJ2-3; D unresolved. Germline CDR1 SGHAT, CDR2 FQNNGV. V was pared by 4 bases and J by 4 bases, with 15 bases between. The CDR3 sequence is 15 residues long. CDR3 sequence (DNA): TGTGCCAGCAGCTACCAGTCTAACCTCCCAGATACGCAGTATTTT. Amino acid sequence: CASSYQSNLPDTQYF.

A few counts support this clonotype. This rearrangement joins TRBV3-1 to TRBJ2-5; no reliable D call. CDR3 length: 13 amino acids. Germline V gene lookup returns CDR1 LGHDT and CDR2 YNNKEL (reference sequence). The V gene lost 4 bases and the J gene lost 0 bases, with 6 bases spanning the gap. The DNA for the CDR3 is TGTGCCAGCAGCCGGTCCGACCAAGAGACCCAGTACTTC. This gives the protein CASSRSDQETQYF.